What follows is one T cell receptor beta chain and its context. The CDR3 consists of 18 residues. In germline, CDR1 is LNHNV, CDR2 YYDKDF (reference sequence). Trimming cost V 0 bases and J 0 bases, with 14 bases left between them. TCRB transcripts that were expressed got sequenced, as all of the isolated RNA had been reverse transcribed. Clones were read by immunoSEQ multiplex PCR, and TCRdb kept only the in-frame ones, dropping some. The sample has 350,000 to 450,000 clones; over 13% are singletons. All of the sorted populations showed purity greater than 95%. The data stem from a study of beta chain features in type 1 diabetes. Study information: Regarding age, gender and cell yields, patients proved similar to healthy donors. Across all samples, approximately 99 million sorted cells were examined.

Material for sequencing was naive CD4+ T cells from blood. This receptor was taken from a woman younger than 30 in good health. This sequence joins TRBV15 and TRBJ2-2; D is possibly TRBD1 (5 bases). The CDR3 protein is CATSRDTLGRPNTGELFF. For the CDR3, the DNA is TGTGCCACCAGCAGAGATACATTGGGGCGCCCGAACACCGGGGAGCTGTTTTTT.